Listed below are T cell receptor beta chains from one sample, sequenced in a study of cytomegalovirus exposure and HLA in healthy donors. Generated by immunoSEQ multiplex PCR, the TCRdb table keeps only in-frame clones and is missing some. Of 160,000 or so clones listed, around nine tenths were seen once; the top ten hold 1.4%. The sequenced sample was PBMCs. The receptors derive from a woman aged 25 to 39 in good health and CMV-seronegative. The CDR3 runs from the conserved cysteine through the conserved F or W. A D gene is named only where the DNA matches it firmly. For some rows the clone size is stated as once, few or many, or as a class when expanded; others skip it.

>NA|TRBJ2-7|NA|TRBV4-1
CASSQDTGSSYEQYF
TGCGCCAGCAGCCAAGATACAGGGAGCTCCTACGAGCAGTACTTC
>TRBD2|TRBJ2-3|once|TRBV6-8
CASRMLAGPYSTDTQYF
TGTGCCAGCAGGATGCTAGCGGGGCCATATAGCACAGATACGCAGTATTTT
>NA|TRBJ1-1|NA|TRBV19
CASIPQGGTEAFF
TGTGCCAGTATTCCCCAGGGAGGGACTGAAGCTTTCTTT
>NA|TRBJ1-5|NA|TRBV27
CASSFSLSNQPQHF
TGTGCCAGCAGTTTCTCTCTAAGCAATCAGCCCCAGCATTTT
>TRBD1|TRBJ1-3|once|TRBV18
CASSPRVATGGGNTIYF
TGTGCCAGCTCACCACGCGTGGCCACAGGGGGCGGAAACACCATATATTTT
>TRBD2|TRBJ2-1|NA|TRBV11-1
CASRASSGRSYNEQFF
TGTGCCAGCAGGGCTTCTAGCGGGCGATCCTACAATGAGCAGTTCTTC
>NA|TRBJ1-6|NA|TRBV5-6
CASSLGQINSPLHF
TGTGCCAGCAGCTTGGGACAGATTAATTCACCCCTCCACTTT
>TRBD2|TRBJ2-2|NA|TRBV27
CASRPRGGSVAGELFF
TGTGCCAGCAGGCCTCGCGGGGGGAGTGTTGCCGGGGAGCTGTTTTTT
>TRBD1|TRBJ2-2|NA|TRBV7-9
CASSSLVDRPSTGELFF
TGTGCCAGCAGCTCACTCGTGGACAGGCCTTCCACCGGGGAGCTGTTTTTT
>TRBD1|TRBJ1-1|NA|TRBV30
CAWRIPIRGQSNTEAFF
TGTGCCTGGAGAATTCCCATTCGGGGACAGTCGAACACTGAAGCTTTCTTT
>NA|TRBJ1-2|few|TRBV5-1
CASSLQGYGYTF
TGCGCCAGCAGCTTGCAGGGTTATGGCTACACCTTC
>NA|TRBJ2-1|NA|TRBV13
CASSSTGGYSADEQFF
TGTGCCAGCAGCTCGACTGGTGGGTATTCGGCTGACGAGCAGTTCTTC
>NA|TRBJ1-1|NA|TRBV4-1
CASSQTALNTEAFF
TGCGCCAGCAGCCAAACAGCATTGAACACTGAAGCTTTCTTT
>TRBD1|TRBJ1-5|NA|TRBV10-3
CAISEPGQDQPQHF
TGTGCCATCAGTGAGCCGGGACAGGATCAGCCCCAGCATTTT
>TRBD2|TRBJ2-2|NA|TRBV2
CASHRAGETGELFF
TGTGCCAGCCATAGGGCGGGGGAGACCGGGGAGCTGTTTTTT
>NA|TRBJ1-4|NA|TRBV6-5
CASSYSGATNEKLFF
TGTGCCAGCAGTTATTCAGGGGCAACTAATGAAAAACTGTTTTTT
>NA|TRBJ1-1|NA|TRBV6-5
CASSRGGYTEAFF
TGTGCCAGCAGCCGTGGAGGGTACACTGAAGCTTTCTTT
>NA|TRBJ1-1|NA|TRBV6-6
CASSSFSTGNTEAFF
TGTGCCAGCAGCTCATTTTCGACAGGGAACACTGAAGCTTTCTTT
>NA|TRBJ2-5|NA|TRBV2
CASTKRSWETQYF
TGTGCCAGCACCAAGCGGAGCTGGGAGACCCAGTACTTC
>NA|TRBJ1-1|NA|TRBV9
CASSVVSDTEAFF
TGTGCCAGCAGCGTAGTTTCCGACACTGAAGCTTTCTTT
>NA|TRBJ1-5|NA|TRBV6-1
CASILSGEGQPQHF
TGTGCCAGCATTCTCAGTGGGGAGGGCCAGCCCCAGCATTTT
>NA|TRBJ1-3|NA|TRBV7-9
CASSLQTMSSGNTIYF
TGTGCCAGCAGCTTACAGACAATGAGCTCTGGAAACACCATATATTTT
>NA|TRBJ2-7|NA|TRBV9
CASSVAPDSFEQYF
TGTGCCAGCAGCGTAGCACCGGACAGCTTTGAGCAGTACTTC
>TRBD1|TRBJ2-5|NA|TRBV5-4
CASSPSTGGLETQYF
TGTGCCAGCAGCCCATCCACAGGGGGCTTAGAGACCCAGTACTTC
>NA|TRBJ1-1|NA|TRBV11-2
CASSFPAQIEDTEAFF
TGTGCCAGCAGCTTCCCCGCCCAGATCGAGGACACTGAAGCTTTCTTT
>NA|TRBJ2-6|NA|TRBV6-5
CASSPHLSGANVLTF
TGTGCCAGCAGTCCACACCTCTCTGGGGCCAACGTCCTGACTTTC
>NA|TRBJ1-2|NA|TRBV7-9
CASSSSPGAMGGYTF
TGTGCCAGCAGCTCTAGCCCAGGGGCCATGGGTGGCTACACCTTC
>TRBD1|TRBJ1-2|NA|TRBV27
CASSWTRTGPDGYTF
TGTGCCAGCAGTTGGACCCGGACAGGTCCAGACGGCTACACCTTC
>NA|TRBJ1-2|NA|TRBV18
CASSPEAYGYTF
TGTGCCAGCTCACCCGAAGCCTATGGCTACACCTTC
>NA|TRBJ2-5|NA|TRBV30
CAWSDTGNLDWTQYF
TGTGCCTGGAGCGACACAGGGAATCTTGATTGGACCCAGTACTTC
>TRBD2|TRBJ2-2|NA|TRBV30
CAWSVPRTSRAGELFF
TGTGCCTGGAGTGTACCGAGGACTAGTCGTGCCGGGGAGCTGTTTTTT
>NA|TRBJ2-5|NA|TRBV7-8
CASSLWGPTGPQETQYF
TGTGCCAGCAGCTTATGGGGGCCCACAGGGCCCCAAGAGACCCAGTACTTC
>TRBD1|TRBJ2-5|few|TRBV5-5
CASSPQGAPQETQYF
TGTGCCAGCAGCCCACAGGGGGCGCCACAAGAGACCCAGTACTTC
>NA|TRBJ1-5|NA|TRBV18
CASSPTRGMSNQPQHF
TGTGCCAGCTCCCCTACAAGGGGGATGAGCAATCAGCCCCAGCATTTT
>NA|TRBJ1-5|NA|TRBV6-6
CASSYSVFRQPQHF
TGTGCCAGCAGTTATTCCGTTTTTCGGCAGCCCCAGCATTTT
>TRBD2|TRBJ2-3|once|TRBV9
CASSVSGGEPTDTQYF
TGTGCCAGCAGCGTGAGCGGGGGGGAACCCACAGATACGCAGTATTTT
>TRBD1|TRBJ1-5|NA|TRBV6-1
CASTETGDNQPQHF
TGTGCCAGCACTGAAACAGGGGACAATCAGCCCCAGCATTTT
>TRBD2|TRBJ2-5|NA|TRBV5-4
CASSPRSGGPTAQYF
TGTGCCAGCAGCCCACGCAGCGGGGGCCCCACGGCCCAGTACTTC
>TRBD1|TRBJ2-5|NA|TRBV6-5
CASSYSWDRGGETQYF
TGTGCCAGCAGTTACTCCTGGGACAGGGGAGGGGAGACCCAGTACTTC
>TRBD2|TRBJ2-1|NA|TRBV5-1
CASSLARTSGGDNEQFF
TGCGCCAGCAGCTTGGCAAGGACTAGCGGGGGGGACAATGAGCAGTTCTTC
>NA|TRBJ1-5|NA|TRBV7-6
CASSLEAGNQPQHF
TGTGCCAGCAGCTTAGAGGCGGGCAATCAGCCCCAGCATTTT
>TRBD2|TRBJ2-7|NA|TRBV10-3
CAISDQGGGARYEQYF
TGTGCCATCAGTGATCAGGGCGGGGGGGCCCGCTACGAGCAGTACTTC
>NA|TRBJ2-1|NA|TRBV29-1
CSVAGDKTAGPAYNEQFF
TGCAGCGTTGCTGGCGACAAGACTGCAGGGCCGGCCTACAATGAGCAGTTCTTC
>NA|TRBJ2-2|NA|TRBV10-1
CASAGGTGELFF
TGCGCCAGCGCAGGGGGGACCGGGGAGCTGTTTTTT
>NA|TRBJ1-1|few|TRBV13
CASSIDSLEAFF
TGTGCCAGCAGCATAGACAGCTTGGAAGCTTTCTTT
>NA|TRBJ2-1|few|TRBV5-1
CASSETNYEQFF
TGCGCCAGCAGCGAAACAAATTATGAGCAGTTCTTC